Following are 9 T cell receptor beta chains from one sample sequenced in a study of T-cell memory formation after mild COVID-19. TCRdb re-analysed the 5' RACE reads in MiXCR, keeping a single row per CDR3 protein. This sample has around 140,000 distinct CDR3 sequences, with roughly a quarter found just once. Sequencing was performed on PBMCs or a T cell subset sorted from them (not recorded which). The receptors come from an adult woman who had mild COVID-19 (a few samples of this study predate the infection). Cell type and time point are not known.

The V call is TRBV7-6, the J call TRBJ2-6; D gene unclear. The CDR3 sequence is 18 residues long. Germline V gene lookup returns CDR1 SGHVS and CDR2 FNYEAQ. V gave up 1 base and J gave up 0 bases, with 13 bases separating them. CDR3 DNA sequence: TGTGCCAGCAGCTTAGAAGTTTACCCAAGCTCTGGGGCCAACGTCCTGACTTTC. Its protein product is CASSLEVYPSSGANVLTF.

The chain is built from TRBV19 and TRBJ1-5; TRBD1 matches 7 bases. The V and J ends lost 7 bases and 5 bases, in that order; junction bases with no gene match: 17. The CDR3 loop spans 17 amino acids. CDR1 is LNHDA and CDR2 is SQIVND in the germline V gene (reference sequence). CDR3 sequence reads: CASTTGDRAATDQPQHF. Written as DNA, the CDR3 is TGTGCCAGTACCACCGGCGACAGGGCGGCTACGGATCAGCCCCAGCATTTT.

This clonotype was observed a few times. For the CDR3, the DNA is TGTGCCAGCAGCTTCGGTAGTGTTACCAATGAGCAGTTCTTC. The encoded protein is CASSFGSVTNEQFF. The chain links TRBV7-6 to TRBJ2-1; D gene ambiguous. The CDR3 totals 14 residues. Germline V gives CDR1 SGHVS, CDR2 FNYEAQ. The germline V and J ends were trimmed by 3 bases and 6 bases, with 12 bases remaining between them.

To note about this clonotype: An end of the junction differs from the germline gene, which may be a read error. The V and J genes are TRBV3-1 and TRBJ2-2; 9 nucleotides align to TRBD1. From germline, CDR1 is LGHDT and CDR2 YNNKEL (reference sequence). The CDR3 runs to 15 residues. The CDR3 nucleotides are TGTGCCAGCAGGGGACAGGGCGTTCACACCGGGGAGCTGATTTTT. Its protein product is CASRGQGVHTGELIF.

The chain recombines TRBV12-3 or TRBV12-4 with TRBJ1-5, with a tentative D call TRBD1 (6 bases). The CDR3 length is 14 residues. The ends were cut back, 6 bases at V and 3 bases at J, with 12 bases in the middle. CDR3 nucleotides: TGTGCCAGCAGCCGCGGACAGTCCAATCAGCCCCAGCATTTT. Amino acid sequence: CASSRGQSNQPQHF.

The chain links TRBV20-1 to TRBJ2-1, with 8 bases fitting TRBD2. Per germline, CDR1 DFQATT and CDR2 SNEGSKA (reference sequence). The J segment lost 7 bases and the V segment lost 0 bases, leaving 14 bases of the junction unmatched. The CDR3 spans 17 residues. The DNA for the CDR3 is TGCAGTGCTAGAGATGGACTAGCCCATACCCCGGGGAATGAGCAGTTCTTC. Translation: CSARDGLAHTPGNEQFF.

This clonotype was seen only a few times. V is TRBV29-1 and J is TRBJ2-2; 11 bases map to TRBD2. J lost 5 bases, V lost 1 base, and 6 bases had no gene match. CDR1 is SQVTM and CDR2 is ANQGSEA in the germline V gene. The CDR3 consists of 16 residues. The CDR3 loop reads CSVEGLAGGETGELFF. In DNA form, the CDR3 reads TGCAGCGTTGAAGGGCTAGCGGGAGGAGAGACCGGGGAGCTGTTTTTT.

Only one count was recorded for this clonotype. This chain uses TRBV6-5 with TRBJ1-1; no reliable D call. Trimming pared 6 bases from V and 1 base from J, leaving 18 bases between. CDR1 and CDR2 (germline): MNHEY, SVGAGI. The CDR3 loop spans 16 amino acids. CDR3 loop: CASSILWAGENTEAFF. The CDR3 nucleotides are TGTGCCAGCAGCATACTTTGGGCAGGCGAGAACACTGAAGCTTTCTTT.

This clonotype was observed many times. The V and J genes are TRBV24-1 and TRBJ2-7, with D unresolved. Trimming cost V 5 bases and J 4 bases, with 11 bases left between them. CDR1 is KGHDR, CDR2 SFDVKD, per germline. This CDR3 contains 13 residues. The CDR3 is CATSGVNLYEQYF. The CDR3, as DNA: TGTGCCACCAGTGGGGTTAACCTATACGAGCAGTACTTC.